The 14 T cell receptor beta chains given below trace back to one sample, sequenced in a study of T cells after yellow fever vaccination (dated by TCRdb to between 2018 and 2020). What the treatment or condition label conveys for this sample: live attenuated yellow fever vaccine strain. Libraries were prepared through 5' RACE. The reads were generated on an Illumina NovaSeq 6000. The public reads were reprocessed in TCRdb via fastp at Q25 and MiXCR, keeping in-frame beta chains. Rows with one shared CDR3 protein collapse into an entry with the most common genes and DNA. This sample is represented by 300,000 or so distinct CDR3 sequences; approximately 4% of them were singletons. Clones ranked in the top ten supply less than 25% of the sample. This sample comprised PBMCs, obtained 5 days after the yellow fever booster vaccination. The receptors were gathered from a man aged 18 to 35 who received the YFV17D yellow fever vaccine.

This clonotype was picked up many times. The chain links TRBV5-1 to TRBJ2-7, with D possibly TRBD2 on 7 matching bases. Germline V gene sequence: CDR1 SGHRS, CDR2 YFSETQ. V lost 4 bases, J lost 5 bases, and 16 bases lay in between. The CDR3 extends over 14 amino acids. The CDR3 DNA sequence: TGCGCCAGCAGCGAGGGACCGGGGGGCCACGAGCAGTACGTC. It specifies CASSEGPGGHEQYV.

This clonotype has ten or more counts. The rearrangement joins TRBV15 to TRBJ1-1; D remains ambiguous. The V and J ends lost 3 bases and 5 bases respectively, with 7 bases between them. The CDR3 has 12 amino acids. Germline values: CDR1 LNHNV, CDR2 YYDKDF (reference sequence). The CDR3 sequence is CATSRVGTEAFF. For the CDR3, the DNA is TGTGCCACCAGCAGGGTTGGGACTGAAGCTTTCTTT. The full variable domain, in which reference TRBV15 and TRBJ1-1 provide the parts outside the CDR3, is DAMVIQNPRYQVTQFGKPVTLSCSQTLNHNVMYWYQQKSSQAPKLLFHYYDKDFNNEADTPDNFQSRRPNTSFCFLDIRSPGLGDTAMYLCATSRVGTEAFFGQGTRLTVV.

This rearrangement joins TRBV4-1 to TRBJ1-1; D may be TRBD1 (5 bases). The CDR3 is made up of 12 amino acids. The V end was cut by 3 bases, the J end by 8 bases, with 10 bases between. Looked up from germline, CDR1 is MGHRA and CDR2 is YSYEKL. CDR3 DNA sequence: TGCGCCAGCAGCCAGACCGGGACGGAAGCTTTCTTT. This gives the protein CASSQTGTEAFF.

In this sample, this clonotype turned up a few times. CDR3 nucleotide sequence: TGTGCCAGCAGAGGCAGAGCCTTCTATGGCTACACCTTC. Translating gives CASRGRAFYGYTF. The V and J genes are TRBV7-9 and TRBJ1-2; unclear D gene. The CDR3 consists of 13 residues. CDR1 is SEHNR and CDR2 is FQNEAQ in the germline V gene (reference sequence). V lost 6 bases and J 4 bases, leaving 12 bases between the germline ends.

There are a few counts of this clonotype. The chain uses TRBV30 and TRBJ2-1; D call uncertain. Deletions cut 3 bases from V and 1 base from J, with 10 bases between. CDR3 size: 14 residues. Germline V gives CDR1 GTSNPN, CDR2 SVGIG (reference sequence). DNA for the CDR3: TGTGCCTGGAGACTCCCTGGGTCCTACAATGAGCAGTTCTTC. Residues: CAWRLPGSYNEQFF.

As for this clonotype: No DNA is shown, since the ends of the CDR3 on it are uncertain; the CDR3 is the one TCRdb lists. The V and J genes are TRBV7-5 and TRBJ1-1; the table's D call, TRBD1, was not checked against the DNA. TRBV7-5 is shown as a pseudogene. The CDR3 adds up to 19 amino acids, both ends counted. The CDR3 loop reads CISVPEAARDRDRDTEAFF.

This chain uses TRBV7-2 with TRBJ2-5; D uncertain. V lost 2 bases and J lost 2, with 12 bases in between. Germline V gene lookup returns CDR1 SGHTA and CDR2 FQGNSA. The CDR3 extends over 15 amino acids. The CDR3 loop is CASSLQAGRQETQYF. CDR3 nucleotides: TGTGCCAGCAGCTTACAGGCAGGCCGACAAGAGACCCAGTACTTC.

The chain has TRBV5-6 and TRBJ2-7; 9 positions agree with TRBD1. In germline, CDR1 is SGHDT, CDR2 YYEEEE. V shed 6 bases, J shed 6 bases, and the junction held 7 bases outside the gene matches. There are 13 residues in the CDR3. CDR3 amino acids: CASTRDRAIEQYF. The DNA for the CDR3 is TGTGCCAGCACCCGGGACAGGGCCATCGAGCAGTACTTC.

V gene TRBV11-2 combines with J gene TRBJ2-7, with a possible D match to TRBD1 (6 bases). Trimming removed 1 base at V and 4 bases at J, with 17 bases between. The germline V gene has CDR1 SGHAT and CDR2 FQNNGV. This CDR3 is built from 16 residues. The CDR3 region is CASSLARDRFIYEQYF. DNA for the CDR3: TGTGCCAGCAGCTTAGCGCGCGACAGGTTCATTTACGAGCAGTACTTC.

With regard to this clonotype: A much bigger clone sits one base away, suggesting this may be a read error. The chain recombines TRBV7-8 with TRBJ2-6, with 9 bases aligning to TRBD2. Germline values: CDR1 SGHVS, CDR2 FQNEAQ. The CDR3 sequence is 17 residues long. The DNA for the CDR3 is TGTGCCAGCAATAGACTAGCGGCTAACTCTGGGGCCTACGTCCTGACTTTC. As protein: CASNRLAANSGAYVLTF.

This clonotype was found a few times. This rearrangement joins TRBV12-3 or TRBV12-4 to TRBJ2-3; D is possibly TRBD1 (6 bases). The CDR3 is made up of 16 amino acids. Deletions cut 2 bases from V and 0 bases from J, with 12 bases between. CDR3 residues: CASSLMPGASTDTQYF. The CDR3 nucleotides read TGTGCCAGCAGTTTAATGCCAGGGGCAAGCACAGATACGCAGTATTTT.

This clonotype showed up just a few times. At one boundary the junction diverges from the germline segment, which might be a read error. V usage is TRBV7-7 and J usage is TRBJ2-5, with 10 bases identical to TRBD1. Per germline, CDR1 SSHAT and CDR2 FNYEAQ (reference sequence). The CDR3 sequence is 14 residues long. The DNA of the CDR3 is TGTGCTAGCAGCCCGACAGGGGGCGCAGAGACCCAGTACTTC. Translating gives CASSPTGGAETQYF.

In this sample, this clonotype turned up many times. This chain joins TRBV11-2 and TRBJ2-3; D could derive from TRBD1 or TRBD2 (5 bases each). This CDR3 has 13 amino acids. The V gene's germline CDR1 is SGHAT and CDR2 FQNNGV. V dropped 3 bases and J dropped 5 bases, with 9 bases sitting between them. In DNA, the CDR3 is TGTGCCAGCAGCTTCACGAGGGGAGATACGCAGTATTTT. Translating gives CASSFTRGDTQYF.

A few counts support this clonotype. V is TRBV6-2 or TRBV6-3 and J is TRBJ2-1; tentative D call: TRBD2 (6 bases). Germline V gene lookup returns CDR1 MNHEY and CDR2 SVGEGT. Trimming shortened V by 5 bases and J by 6 bases, and 14 bases separated the two germline ends. The CDR3 totals 14 residues. In DNA, the CDR3 is TGTGCCAGCAGTGGGGACTTCCAGCCCAATGAGCAGTTCTTC. Its protein product is CASSGDFQPNEQFF.